This TCR beta chain emerged from a study of T cells in Graves' hyperthyroidism and ophthalmopathy (dated by TCRdb to between 2017 and 2020). Turning to the overall study: Peripheral blood was collected at initial diagnosis, before any treatment. To identify TCR V-J signatures that set the groups apart, the researchers used a discovery cohort of 95 to 100 patients, made up of 40 to 45 with Graves' ophthalmopathy and approximately 57 with stable Graves' hyperthyroidism. Prospective prediction of ophthalmopathy was tested in an independent validation cohort of 18 to 20 hyperthyroidism patients and 15 to 17 patients who later progressed to ophthalmopathy. The roughly 91 discovery patients were randomly divided into training and test sets at a 7:3 ratio. The study also compared thyroid tissue and blood T-cell repertoires from five or six Graves' hyperthyroidism patients. After blood sampling, hyperthyroidism patients were treated with methimazole at a starting dose of 30 mg daily, and ophthalmopathy patients were treated with high-dose intravenous methylprednisolone. The paper reports TCR Vbeta CDR3 sequencing of approximately 140 peripheral blood samples: around 41 ophthalmopathy, some 80 hyperthyroidism and approximately 17 progressor patients.

The paper's findings and limits, for the study overall: No statistical method was used to fix the sample size in advance, and group allocation was not hidden from the investigators. A model built on a 13 V-J signature distinguished ophthalmopathy from stable hyperthyroidism, reaching 87.88% sensitivity and around 81% specificity in cross-validation and 80%/75% in testing. During validation, the model predicted progression to ophthalmopathy a median of around six months ahead of onset, with more than 55% sensitivity and around 73% specificity. Most expanded thyroid clonotypes (frequency above 0.001) were also detected in blood, a finding suggesting that blood repertoires may reflect thyroid immune responses.

On this clonotype: Its antigen target is currently unknown. No much larger clonotype is one base removed from it; base qualities were not supplied.

Graves' hyperthyroidism was defined as stable when no progression to ophthalmopathy occurred over 18 months of follow-up. Hyperthyroidism patients were newly diagnosed, with disease duration under 2 months, and aged 18 to 65 years. Exclusion was applied to patients with uncontrolled infections, other autoimmune diseases, pregnancy or lactation. Diagnoses were established on the basis of clinical symptoms, serum thyroxine and TRAb, thyroid ultrasound, and orbital computed tomography. Ficoll-Paque density gradient centrifugation was used to isolate PBMCs from around 10 ml of fresh peripheral blood. Total RNA was extracted using Trizol reagent, and RNA quality was assessed on an Agilent 2100 Bioanalyzer. The cysteine opens and the phenylalanine closes a CDR3 of 12 amino acids. Here the CDR3 DNA is all that survives: 36 bases in frame from base 1. Trimming takes 5 bases from V and 9 bases from J, and the germline ends sit 14 bases apart. Per the germline V gene, MNHNS is the CDR1 and SASEGT is the CDR2.

The TCR beta CDR3 regions were amplified from RNA transcripts. The TCR CDR3 was subjected to a first round of RT-PCR using the HTBI primer set and the Qiagen OneStep RT-PCR kit. Libraries were constructed in a second round of multiplex PCR, after which size selection and purification were performed. The libraries were sequenced on an Illumina HiSeq2000 using paired-end 100 bp reads. Processing in the source paper ran as follows. SOAPnuke was used to process the raw data, with reads discarded if the reads contained adapters or uncalled bases, had a mean Phred below 15, or lacked an exact constant-primer or identifier match. COPE v1.2.5 was used to merge high-quality paired reads, and clonotypes were defined as unique nucleotide sequences. MiTCR v1.1 was used to align the clonotypes against IMGT TRBV, TRBD and TRBJ reference segments. Analysis was restricted to V-J combinations with a frequency above 0.0001, which covered approximately 99% of repertoires. The TCS score was defined as F50 (clonal expansion) divided by E x V (chaos), with BLOSUM62-based TCRdist calculated between CDR3 peptides within each V-J. Welch's t-statistics and random forest reduced around 550 V-J features to some 14, which were used in a naive Bayes classifier (R e1071). The raw public data were reprocessed by TCRdb itself: fastp quality trimming at Q25, MiXCR clonotype calling, in-frame beta chains only. Duplicate CDR3 protein sequences are folded into a single record with the most common DNA and genes. TCRdb assigned the V and J calls; the authors' analysis was not used. Within this sample are more than 600,000 distinct CDR3 sequences, with about a sixth of them counted one time only. Jointly, the top ten make up under 8.5% of the sample.

Sequencing was done on a sample of blood. The sequence came from a man aged 18 to 30 with Graves' hyperthyroidism. Rearrangement joined TRBV6-1 to TRBJ2-7, and TRBD2 may be the D gene, going by 6 matching bases. Read as DNA, the sequence is TGTGCCAGCAGTCCCGGAGGGAGCGGGCAGTACTTC. Translated, this is CASSPGGSGQYF.